These 5 T cell receptor beta chains share one sample of origin, sequenced in a study of follicular helper T cells after annual influenza vaccination. Time point specified: 2015-2016 season, pre-vaccination. Profiling relied on immunoSEQ multiplex PCR, and the TCRdb table lists in-frame clones only, not all of them. The repertoire holds approximately 6,000 clones, with 75% to 85% as singletons. The sequencing used CXCR5+ CD38- circulating T follicular helper cells from blood, collected on the day of influenza vaccination. Subset reported: circulating Tfh, non-naive CD4+CXCR5+PD-1+ (ICOS+CD38+ or ICOS-CD38-). The receptors derive from an adult who received the influenza vaccine.

V and J are TRBV19 and TRBJ2-1; D unresolved. Germline V lookup: CDR1 LNHDA, CDR2 SQIVND (reference sequence). V was trimmed by 5 bases and J by 1 base, leaving 15 bases between them. The CDR3 covers 16 residues. The CDR3 nucleotides are TGTGCCAGTAGTCCCCGGCCCCTCGGGTCCTACAATGAGCAGTTCTTC. Translating it yields CASSPRPLGSYNEQFF. Using reference TRBV19 and TRBJ2-1 for the parts outside the CDR3, the full variable domain is DGGITQSPKYLFRKEGQNVTLSCEQNLNHDAMYWYRQDPGQGLRLIYYSQIVNDFQKGDIAEGYSVSREKKESFPLTVTSAQKNPTAFYLCASSPRPLGSYNEQFFGPGTRLTVL.

The chain carries TRBV10-3 and TRBJ1-4; TRBD1 is a possible D gene (6 bases). Trimming took off 0 bases at V and 5 bases at J, with 19 bases between the two ends. Per the germline V gene, CDR1 is ENHRY and CDR2 is SYGVKD. This CDR3 has 18 amino acids. The CDR3 coding sequence is TGTGCCATCAGTGAGTCGAAAGCCGGGGGCGGTGGGAATGAAAAACTGTTTTTT. Translating gives CAISESKAGGGGNEKLFF.

J is TRBJ1-2 and V is TRBV29-1; 7 positions match TRBD1. Germline V gene data show CDR1 as SQVTM and CDR2 as ANQGSEA. The CDR3 is made up of 12 amino acids. After removal of 4 bases from V and 8 bases from J, the junction contained 7 bases not matched to a gene. The CDR3 DNA reads TGCAGCGTTGTAGGGGGCGCAGGGGGCTACACCTTC. Its protein is CSVVGGAGGYTF.

The chain combines TRBV19 with TRBJ2-4, with D possibly being TRBD1 or TRBD2 (5 bases each). Trimming pared 3 bases from V and 2 bases from J, leaving 8 bases between. The germline CDR1 and CDR2 sequences are LNHDA and SQIVND (reference sequence). This CDR3 is 14 amino acids long. CDR3: CASSMGVSKNIQYF. The DNA of the CDR3 is TGTGCCAGTAGTATGGGGGTCTCCAAAAACATTCAGTACTTC.

The J gene is TRBJ2-1, the V gene TRBV7-6; D is undetermined. The CDR3 length is 17 residues. Germline values: CDR1 SGHVS, CDR2 FNYEAQ. The V end was cut by 1 base, the J end by 0 bases, with 13 bases between. The CDR3 sequence: CASSLESSFSSYNEQFF. CDR3 nucleotides: TGTGCCAGCAGCTTAGAGTCGAGCTTCAGCTCCTACAATGAGCAGTTCTTC.